This TCR beta chain came from a study of PD-1 blockade in classical Hodgkin lymphoma. Study outcomes and limitations: While CD8+ TCR diversity did not rise significantly by C4D1, CD4+ TCR diversity did. The study reported lower baseline TCR diversity in newly diagnosed patients than in healthy donors.

Time point indicated: cycle 4 day 1 (C4D1), after less than seven weeks of nivolumab. Relapse was seen in all patients after autologous stem cell transplantation, and brentuximab vedotin exposure was variable. Investigators obtained CD8+ T cells from thawed PBMCs by magnetic negative selection. This clone was found once. Its antigen is not identified. The CDR3 spans 15 residues. V dropped 7 bases and J dropped 10 bases, with 20 bases sitting between them. CDR1 and CDR2 from the germline V gene are MRHNA and SNTAGT. The table came from immunoSEQ multiplex PCR; TCRdb's copy has only in-frame clones and leaves some out. Of around 19,000 clones in the sample, 75% to 90% are singletons; the top ten hold less than 9%.

V is TRBV6-4 and J is TRBJ1-6; possibly TRBD1 for D (6 bases). This TCR was recovered from a human donor with classical Hodgkin lymphoma. Source: CD8+ T cells from blood, taken before the fourth cycle of nivolumab. In DNA form, the CDR3 reads TGTGCCAGCACCGACCCGGGGTACAGGGTATCACCCCTCCACTTT. This gives the protein CASTDPGYRVSPLHF.